The 4 T cell receptor beta chains below were found in one sample sequenced in a study of response to subunit inactivated influenza vaccine. TCRdb called the RT-PCR reads again in MiXCR, with one record for every CDR3 protein. The data show around 570,000 distinct CDR3 sequences, with approximately 10% seen just once and around 10% held by the top ten. A further study also used this sample, focusing on T cells expressing NK-cell markers. From that report: UMIs accompanied the 5'RACE template switching by which TCR beta cDNA was made.

The sequenced sample was PBMCs from blood, obtained on the day of vaccination. These receptor sequences come from a man over 45 who received an inactivated influenza vaccine.

The rearrangement joins TRBV27 to TRBJ2-1; the match to TRBD1 covers 8 bases. With V trimmed by 0 bases and J by 4 bases, 8 bases remained unmatched. Germline loops: CDR1 MNHEY, CDR2 SMNVEV (reference sequence). CDR3 length: 17 residues. The CDR3 region has the DNA TGTGCCAGCAGTTTATCGCCTGGACAGGGTTTATACAATGAGCAGTTCTTC. The encoded protein is CASSLSPGQGLYNEQFF.

This clonotype was counted at least ten times. The J gene is TRBJ2-7, the V gene TRBV15; D gene uncertain. CDR3 size: 14 residues. Trimming took off 1 base at V and 9 bases at J, with 16 bases between the two ends. Germline V gives CDR1 LNHNV, CDR2 YYDKDF (reference sequence). The CDR3 protein is CATSRGFSLGMQYF. DNA for the CDR3: TGTGCCACCAGCAGAGGGTTTTCGCTGGGGATGCAGTACTTC.

This clonotype was seen at least ten times. The genes are TRBV5-1 and TRBJ2-3, with D maybe TRBD2 (5 bases). The CDR3 length is 14 residues. Germline V lookup: CDR1 SGHRS, CDR2 YFSETQ. Trimming left V 4 bases short and J 3 bases short, with 12 bases between. CDR3 amino acids: CASSPERGTDTQYF. DNA of the CDR3: TGCGCCAGCAGCCCCGAGCGCGGGACAGATACGCAGTATTTT.

This clonotype has at least ten counts. This chain connects TRBV5-1 to TRBJ2-2; a weak D match, TRBD2 (5 bases). This CDR3 is built from 15 residues. The germline gives CDR1 SGHRS, CDR2 YFSETQ. Trimming removed 0 bases from V and 0 bases from J, with 6 bases in between. CDR3 sequence (DNA): TGCGCCAGCAGCTTGGGGACTCCGAACACCGGGGAGCTGTTTTTT. It yields the protein CASSLGTPNTGELFF.